This TCR beta chain was captured in a study of cytomegalovirus exposure and HLA in healthy donors. V lost 2 bases to trimming and J lost 7 bases, with 18 bases between them. This CDR3 spans 17 amino acids. Germline V lookup: CDR1 SNHLY, CDR2 FYNNEI. Researchers ran the PCR with 60 Vbeta and 13 Jbeta primers. Some clones are missing from TCRdb's copy, which holds only in-frame ones; the method was immunoSEQ multiplex PCR. The sample consists of about 160,000 clones, around 73% of them appearing once. Worth noting for this clone: Antigen: not known.

The study's findings and limits: Analyzed later, most CMV-associated TCR beta chains appeared HLA-restricted.

Those who donated were healthy bone marrow donors. The receptor comes from a woman under 30 in good health and CMV-seronegative. Sequenced material: PBMCs. The chain carries TRBV2 and TRBJ1-6; D is perhaps TRBD1 (5 bases). CDR3 nucleotides: TGTGCCAGCAGTGAAAAGGGGCCGGGTCACGGCAATTCACCCCTCCACTTT. Translating it yields CASSEKGPGHGNSPLHF. The whole variable domain, remainder taken from reference TRBV2 and TRBJ1-6, is EPEVTQTPSHQVTQMGQEVILRCVPISNHLYFYWYRQILGQKVEFLVSFYNNEISEKSEIFDDQFSVERPDGSNFTLKIRSTKLEDSAMYFCASSEKGPGHGNSPLHFGNGTRLTVT.